This TCR beta chain was retrieved from a study of blood T cell repertoires in COVID-19. Study at large: In each case, the material was cDNA or gDNA derived from T cells, B-cell-depleted T cells, or PBMCs.

CDR1 is MDHEN and CDR2 is SYDVKM in the germline V gene. CDR3 size: 14 residues. V shed 5 bases and J 1 base; nucleotides not matched to a gene: 2. Repertoires were generated with immunoSEQ multiplex PCR, while TCRdb's copy carries only in-frame clones and drops some. The data hold some 24,000 clones, with about 91% observed a single time. Sequencing input: peripheral blood. This clonotype originated in a human donor in a cohort sampled during active COVID-19. This chain uses TRBV28 with TRBJ1-5, with 7 bases aligning to TRBD1. Here the CDR3 DNA reads TGTGCCAGCAGTCAGGGGGGAAGCAATCAGCCCCAGCATTTT. It yields the protein CASSQGGSNQPQHF.